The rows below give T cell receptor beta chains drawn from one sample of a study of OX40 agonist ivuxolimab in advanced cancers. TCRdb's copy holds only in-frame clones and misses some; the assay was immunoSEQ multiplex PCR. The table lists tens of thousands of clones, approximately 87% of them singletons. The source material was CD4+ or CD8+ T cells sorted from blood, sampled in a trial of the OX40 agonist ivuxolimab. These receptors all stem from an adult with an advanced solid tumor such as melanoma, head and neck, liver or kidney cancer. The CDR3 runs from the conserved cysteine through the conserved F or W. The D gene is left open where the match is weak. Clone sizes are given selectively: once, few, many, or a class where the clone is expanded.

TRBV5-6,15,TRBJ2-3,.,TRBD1,TGTGCCAGCAGCTTAGAAGGGGGCGCGACAGATACGCAGTATTTT,CASSLEGGATDTQYF
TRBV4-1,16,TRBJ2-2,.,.,TGCGCCAGCAGCCTAATGGGGACAACGAACACCGGGGAGCTGTTTTTT,CASSLMGTTNTGELFF
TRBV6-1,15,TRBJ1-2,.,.,TGTGCCAGCAGTGAAGGGCAGGGCCGGGACTATGGCTACACCTTC,CASSEGQGRDYGYTF
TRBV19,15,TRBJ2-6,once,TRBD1,TGTGCCACCGGGGACAGGGAGTCTGGGGCCAACGTCCTGACTTTC,CATGDRESGANVLTF
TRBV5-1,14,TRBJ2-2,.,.,TGCGCCAGCAGCTTACGAGGCTACACCGGGGAGCTGTTTTTT,CASSLRGYTGELFF
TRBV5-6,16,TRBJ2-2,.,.,TGTGCCAGCAGCTTGGCTCGGAGGTCGGGCACCGGGGAGCTGTTTTTT,CASSLARRSGTGELFF
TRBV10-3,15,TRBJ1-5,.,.,TGTGCCATCAGTGAGGATAGGGGGAACAATCAGCCCCAGCATTTT,CAISEDRGNNQPQHF
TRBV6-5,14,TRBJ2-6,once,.,TGTGCCGGCGATACCAGCTCTGGGGCCAACGTCCTGACTTTC,CAGDTSSGANVLTF
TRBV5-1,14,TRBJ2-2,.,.,TGCGCCAGCAGCTTGGCGGCGAACACCGGGGAGCTGTTTTTT,CASSLAANTGELFF
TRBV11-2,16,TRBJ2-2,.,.,TGTGCCAGCAGCTTAGGGGGGAATAATTGGGCCGGGGAGCTGTTTTTT,CASSLGGNNWAGELFF
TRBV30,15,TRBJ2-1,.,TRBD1,TGTGCCCGTACATCGTTGGGACAGGGTGCGAATGAGCAGTTCTTC,CARTSLGQGANEQFF
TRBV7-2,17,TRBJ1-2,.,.,TGTGCCAGCAGCTTAGGCACCGGGACACCAGTAGGATATGGCTACACCTTC,CASSLGTGTPVGYGYTF
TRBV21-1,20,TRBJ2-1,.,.,TGTGCCAGCAGCAAAGGTCCAGAGATAAGAGCGGGGGGGCCTTCAGATGAGCAGTTCTTC,CASSKGPEIRAGGPSDEQFF
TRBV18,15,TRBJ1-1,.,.,TGTGCCAGCTCACTCTACAGCGATATGAACACTGAAGCTTTCTTT,CASSLYSDMNTEAFF
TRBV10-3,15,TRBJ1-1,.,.,TGTGCCATCAGTGAGAATCGGGGCGGCGGCACTGAAGCTTTCTTT,CAISENRGGGTEAFF
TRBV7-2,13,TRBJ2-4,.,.,TGTGCCAGCAGCCCCTTTGTTCCCAACATTCAGTACTTC,CASSPFVPNIQYF